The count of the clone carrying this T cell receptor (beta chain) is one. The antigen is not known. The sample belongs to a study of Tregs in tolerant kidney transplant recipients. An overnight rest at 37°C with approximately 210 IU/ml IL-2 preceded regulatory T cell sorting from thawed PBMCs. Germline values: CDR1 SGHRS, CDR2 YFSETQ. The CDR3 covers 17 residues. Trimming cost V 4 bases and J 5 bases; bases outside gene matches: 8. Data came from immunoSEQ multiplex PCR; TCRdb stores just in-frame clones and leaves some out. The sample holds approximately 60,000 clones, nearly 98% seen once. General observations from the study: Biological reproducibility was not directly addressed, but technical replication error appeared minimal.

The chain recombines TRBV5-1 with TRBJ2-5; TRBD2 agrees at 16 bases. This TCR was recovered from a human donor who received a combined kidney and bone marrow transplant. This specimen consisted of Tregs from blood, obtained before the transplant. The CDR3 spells CASSGGLAGGLYETQYF. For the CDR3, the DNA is TGCGCCAGCAGCGGGGGACTAGCGGGGGGGCTCTATGAGACCCAGTACTTC.